This TCR beta chain is from a study of Graves' ophthalmopathy and Graves' hyperthyroidism. PBMCs stemmed from roughly 9.4 ml of fresh peripheral blood. Study-wide results and limits: Ophthalmopathy progression prediction by the model yielded a sensitivity of about 68% and a specificity of roughly 72%.

Germline V gene sequence: CDR1 LNHNV, CDR2 YYDKDF (reference sequence). V was pared by 5 bases and J by 1 base, with 8 bases between. This CDR3 has 13 amino acids. This clonotype was seen just once. Its antigen is undetermined. This may stem from a read error, because a much larger clone lies one nucleotide away. The authors amplified TCR beta CDR3 regions, and they did so from RNA transcripts for repertoire sequencing. RT-PCR was first run with HTBI primers, then multiplex PCR in a second round. TCRdb ran MiXCR on the multiplex PCR reads and lists one entry per CDR3 protein. The sample contains 340,000 or so distinct CDR3 sequences, 15% to 20% of which appear only once.

The chain is built from TRBV15 and TRBJ1-1, with no clear D. The sequenced sample consisted of peripheral blood. The source is an adult man with Graves' ophthalmopathy. The CDR3 loop is CATSGRENTEAFF. The CDR3 coding sequence is TGTGCCACCAGCGGGAGGGAGAACACTGAAGCTTTCTTT.